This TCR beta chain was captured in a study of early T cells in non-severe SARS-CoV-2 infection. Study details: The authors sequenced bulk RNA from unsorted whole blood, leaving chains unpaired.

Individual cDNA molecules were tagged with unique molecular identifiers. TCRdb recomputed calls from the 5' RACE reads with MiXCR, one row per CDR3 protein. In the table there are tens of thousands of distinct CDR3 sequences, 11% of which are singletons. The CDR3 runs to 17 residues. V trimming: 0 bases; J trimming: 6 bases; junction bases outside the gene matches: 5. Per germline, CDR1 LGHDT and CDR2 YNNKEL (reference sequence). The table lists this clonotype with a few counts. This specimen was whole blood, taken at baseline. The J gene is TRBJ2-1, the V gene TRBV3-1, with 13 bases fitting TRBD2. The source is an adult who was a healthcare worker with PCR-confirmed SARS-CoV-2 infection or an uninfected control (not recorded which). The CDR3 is CASSQDRGLAGSNEQFF. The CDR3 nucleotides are TGTGCCAGCAGCCAAGATCGGGGACTAGCGGGGTCCAATGAGCAGTTCTTC.